These T cell receptor beta chains were read from a single sample in a study of chemoradiotherapy in HPV16-positive cancers. Data came from immunoSEQ multiplex PCR; TCRdb stores just in-frame clones and leaves some out. The sample yields some 2,100 clones, approximately 83% seen once. The source material was tumor tissue, sampled from a patient who underwent chemoradiotherapy. The receptors shown here come from a human donor with HPV-associated anogenital cancer. CDR3s include the opening cysteine and the closing phenylalanine or tryptophan. A D gene is named only where the DNA matches it firmly. Size tells how often a clone was seen (once, few, many) or the class of an expanded clone, and some rows leave it out.

V gene	D gene	J gene	clone size	CDR3 protein	CDR3 DNA
TRBV7-9	-	TRBJ2-7	-	CASSLSSYEQYF	TGTGCCAGCAGCTTAAGCTCCTACGAGCAGTACTTC
TRBV5-6	TRBD1	TRBJ1-2	once	CASSFWPTGNYYGYTF	TGTGCCAGCAGCTTCTGGCCGACAGGGAACTACTATGGCTACACCTTC
TRBV9	TRBD2	TRBJ2-1	-	CASSDGLAGGPEQFF	TGTGCCAGCAGCGACGGACTAGCGGGAGGGCCTGAGCAGTTCTTC
TRBV2	TRBD1	TRBJ1-5	-	CASRGQAISLNSNQPQHF	TGTGCCAGCAGGGGACAGGCTATTTCTTTAAATAGCAATCAGCCCCAGCATTTT
TRBV27	-	TRBJ1-1	-	CASSLPNTEAFF	TGTGCCAGCAGTTTACCTAACACTGAAGCTTTCTTT
TRBV2	-	TRBJ2-2	once	CAIGGSQNTGELFF	TGTGCGATCGGGGGATCCCAGAACACCGGGGAGCTGTTTTTT
TRBV9	-	TRBJ2-5	-	CASTLQGGRETQYF	TGTGCCAGCACTCTCCAGGGCGGCAGGGAGACCCAGTACTTC
TRBV9	-	TRBJ1-2	-	CASSVGGDGVYGYTF	TGTGCCAGCAGCGTAGGAGGCGACGGTGTGTATGGCTACACCTTC
TRBV21-1	-	TRBJ1-1	-	CASSHQAGSSMNTEAFF	TGTGCCAGCAGCCATCAGGCAGGGTCATCCATGAACACTGAAGCTTTCTTT
TRBV28	-	TRBJ1-5	-	CASSADQTVHQPQHF	TGTGCCAGCAGTGCGGACCAGACCGTTCACCAGCCCCAGCATTTT
TRBV28	-	TRBJ1-5	-	CASSFFEGNQPQHF	TGTGCCAGCAGTTTTTTTGAAGGCAATCAGCCCCAGCATTTT
TRBV19	-	TRBJ2-3	-	CASSSSSTDTQYF	TGTGCCAGTAGTTCCTCTAGCACAGATACGCAGTATTTT
TRBV6-5	-	TRBJ1-2	-	CASSLDGIDYGYTF	TGTGCCAGCAGTTTGGACGGGATCGACTATGGCTACACCTTC
TRBV9	-	TRBJ2-5	-	CASSVAGGWEETQYF	TGTGCCAGCAGCGTAGCCGGAGGATGGGAAGAGACCCAGTACTTC
TRBV9	TRBD2	TRBJ2-1	-	CASSASKGASGSYNEQFF	TGTGCCAGCAGCGCTAGTAAGGGGGCTAGCGGGAGCTACAATGAGCAGTTCTTC
TRBV5-5	-	TRBJ2-3	-	CASSWAWVDTQYF	TGTGCCAGCAGCTGGGCTTGGGTAGATACGCAGTATTTT
TRBV19	-	TRBJ1-1	few	CASSGGREGAEAFF	TGTGCCAGTAGTGGGGGGAGGGAGGGTGCGGAAGCTTTCTTT
TRBV5-1	-	TRBJ2-3	few	CASSLGADTQYF	TGCGCCAGCAGCCTCGGGGCAGATACGCAGTATTTT
TRBV28	TRBD2	TRBJ2-1	-	CASSPTFSSSGVLGYNEQFF	TGTGCCAGCAGTCCCACTTTTTCTTCTAGCGGTGTTCTAGGGTACAATGAGCAGTTCTTC
TRBV6-1	-	TRBJ1-4	-	CASSEGVGDAELFF	TGTGCCAGCAGTGAAGGGGTTGGGGACGCGGAACTGTTTTTT
TRBV18	-	TRBJ2-5	-	CASSPSSLQETQYF	TGTGCCAGCTCTCCGAGCTCACTACAAGAGACCCAGTACTTC
TRBV29-1	-	TRBJ2-1	few	CSVEAENYNEQFF	TGCAGCGTTGAGGCGGAGAACTACAATGAGCAGTTCTTC
TRBV9	-	TRBJ2-2	-	CASSGGGQNTGELFF	TGTGCCAGCAGCGGAGGCGGGCAGAACACCGGGGAGCTGTTTTTT
TRBV19	-	TRBJ1-3	-	CASQRESGNTIYF	TGTGCCAGTCAGAGAGAATCTGGAAACACCATATATTTT
TRBV27	-	TRBJ2-7	once	CASRSTYYEQYF	TGTGCCAGCCGAAGTACCTATTACGAGCAGTACTTC
TRBV9	-	TRBJ2-7	once	CASSVVGVSYEQYF	TGTGCCAGCAGCGTAGTGGGGGTTTCCTACGAGCAGTACTTC
TRBV29-1	-	TRBJ2-2	-	CSVGNRNTGELFF	TGCAGCGTTGGGAACAGGAACACCGGGGAGCTGTTTTTT
TRBV6-5	-	TRBJ1-2	-	CASSGGKISNYGYTF	TGTGCCAGCAGTGGGGGAAAGATTTCTAACTATGGCTACACCTTC
TRBV7-9	TRBD1	TRBJ2-2	-	CASSLTPGQGYAGELFF	TGTGCCAGCAGCCTAACCCCGGGACAGGGTTACGCCGGGGAGCTGTTTTTT
TRBV5-6	TRBD2	TRBJ2-1	-	CASSLGGLAGSYNEQFF	TGTGCCAGCAGCTTGGGGGGACTAGCGGGCTCCTACAATGAGCAGTTCTTC
TRBV18	-	TRBJ2-3	-	CASSPRHHSTDTQYF	TGTGCCAGCTCACCCCGGCATCACAGCACAGATACGCAGTATTTT
TRBV2	-	TRBJ2-1	-	CASSESKVNEQFF	TGTGCCAGCAGTGAAAGTAAGGTGAATGAGCAGTTCTTC
TRBV19	-	TRBJ2-7	-	CAGSIGGEEEYEQYF	TGTGCCGGATCCATCGGGGGCGAAGAGGAGTACGAGCAGTACTTC
TRBV4-1	-	TRBJ2-2	-	CASSQDRGWTGELFF	TGCGCCAGCAGCCAAGACCGGGGTTGGACCGGGGAGCTGTTTTTT
TRBV6-1	-	TRBJ1-1	-	CASSFGIMNTEAFF	TGTGCCAGCAGCTTCGGAATCATGAACACTGAAGCTTTCTTT
TRBV11-1	-	TRBJ2-3	-	CASSLGSTSTDTQYF	TGTGCCAGCAGCTTAGGGAGCACTAGCACAGATACGCAGTATTTT
TRBV5-4	-	TRBJ1-2	-	CASSFGPYGYTF	TGTGCCAGCAGCTTCGGGCCTTATGGCTACACCTTC
TRBV27	-	TRBJ2-6	-	CASSFHDRANVLTF	TGTGCCAGCAGTTTCCACGATAGGGCCAACGTCCTGACTTTC
TRBV30	TRBD2	TRBJ2-1	once	CALAGGFLGEQFF	TGTGCGCTAGCGGGAGGGTTTTTGGGTGAGCAGTTCTTC